Sequencing of this T cell receptor beta chain was carried out in a study of T-cell reconstitution after alpha-beta-depleted transplantation in children. Whole-study findings and limits: T cells produced anew were the main source of T-cell counts and diversity one year after transplant.

In regard to this clonotype: Its antigen is unknown.

TCRbeta library construction was performed incorporating unique molecular identifiers. A single record per CDR3 protein comes from TCRdb applying MiXCR to the PCR reads. The sample holds fewer than 700,000 distinct CDR3 sequences, roughly 13% seen once. CDR3 length equals 14 residues. Germline loops: CDR1 GTSNPN, CDR2 SVGIG (reference sequence). Germline trimming cut 2 bases from V and 15 bases from J; bases unmatched to any gene: 8. The chain combines TRBV30 with TRBJ2-1; TRBD2 matches 15 bases. The specimen comprised PBMCs, mostly from graft donor cells, sampled 360 days after TCRalphabeta/CD19-depleted stem cell transplant. The source of this sequence is a male patient younger than 18 who had a stem cell transplant for acute myeloid leukemia, so the T cells may come from the graft donor. CDR3 amino acids: CAWSPGLAGGPGFF. The CDR3 DNA reads as TGTGCCTGGAGTCCGGGACTAGCGGGAGGACCGGGGTTCTTC.